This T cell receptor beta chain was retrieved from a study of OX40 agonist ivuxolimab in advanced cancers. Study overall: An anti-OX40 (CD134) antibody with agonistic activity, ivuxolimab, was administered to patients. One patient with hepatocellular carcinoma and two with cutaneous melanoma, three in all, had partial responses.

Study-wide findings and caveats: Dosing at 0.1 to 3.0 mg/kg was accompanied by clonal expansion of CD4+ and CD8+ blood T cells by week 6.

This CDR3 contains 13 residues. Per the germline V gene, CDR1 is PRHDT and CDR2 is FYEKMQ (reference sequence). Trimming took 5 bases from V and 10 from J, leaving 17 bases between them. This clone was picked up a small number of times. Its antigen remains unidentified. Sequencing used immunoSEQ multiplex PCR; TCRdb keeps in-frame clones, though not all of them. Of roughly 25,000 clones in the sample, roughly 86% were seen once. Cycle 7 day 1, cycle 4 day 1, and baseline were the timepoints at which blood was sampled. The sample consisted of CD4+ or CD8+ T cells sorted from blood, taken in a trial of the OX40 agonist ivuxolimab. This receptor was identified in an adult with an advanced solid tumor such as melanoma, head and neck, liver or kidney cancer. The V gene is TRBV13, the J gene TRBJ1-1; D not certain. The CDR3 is CASSEEDSPGAFF. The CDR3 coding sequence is TGTGCCAGCAGCGAAGAAGACTCACCGGGAGCTTTCTTT.